Listed below are T cell receptor beta chains from one sample, sequenced in a study of T cells in Graves' hyperthyroidism and ophthalmopathy. Via MiXCR, TCRdb re-called the multiplex PCR reads, giving one row per CDR3 protein. The sample lists a few hundred thousand distinct CDR3 sequences; roughly 50% were seen once. Sequenced sample: peripheral blood or thyroid tissue (not recorded which). These receptors were collected from a woman between 18 and 30 years old with Graves' hyperthyroidism. Each CDR3 is given with its conserved first and last residue. Each record gives: V gene, D gene, J gene, clone size, CDR3 DNA, CDR3 protein. The D gene is left open where the match is weak. Size is omitted from some rows. Given values are once, few, many or a class for expanded clones.

>TRBV2|-|TRBJ1-1|-
TGTGCCAGCGTTGAGGCCCAGGCAGTTGAAGCTTTCTTT
CASVEAQAVEAFF
>TRBV7-9|-|TRBJ1-1|few
TGTGCACGCCGCAGGGCAATCACTGAAGCTTTCTTT
CARRRAITEAFF
>TRBV24-1|TRBD2|TRBJ2-5|-
TGTGCCACCAGCGAGGGCGGGAGCGGGGATGGGGAGACCCAGTACTTC
CATSEGGSGDGETQYF
>TRBV24-1|TRBD1|TRBJ2-2|-
TGTGCCACCCGGGACAGCGGGGAGCTGTTTTTT
CATRDSGELFF
>TRBV7-4|TRBD2|TRBJ2-5|-
TGTGCCAGCAGTTTAGCGGGAGGCTCTATTGAGCAGTACTTC
CASSLAGGSIEQYF
>TRBV12-3/TRBV12-4|-|TRBJ1-1|many
TGTGCCAGCAGTTTAGAACAGGCAGGCCAGGCTTTCTTT
CASSLEQAGQAFF
>TRBV11-2|-|TRBJ2-7|-
TGTGCCAGCAGCCCCGAATACTTACGCTTTTACGAGCAGTACTTC
CASSPEYLRFYEQYF
>TRBV19|TRBD2|TRBJ2-7|few
TGTGCCAGTAGTCGAGGAGGGATACGGACTAGCGGCTCCTACGAGCAGTACTTC
CASSRGGIRTSGSYEQYF
>TRBV5-6|-|TRBJ2-3|-
TGTGCCAGCGGGACGGGCGGGTCCACAGATACGCAGTATTTT
CASGTGGSTDTQYF
>TRBV7-9|TRBD1|TRBJ1-2|few
TGTGCCAGCAAAAGTCGAGACAGGGGTTTTAACTATGGCTACACCTTC
CASKSRDRGFNYGYTF
>TRBV7-9|-|TRBJ1-1|many
TGTGCCAGCAGCCAGCCCGACAGCACTGAAGCTTTCTTT
CASSQPDSTEAFF
>TRBV24-1|TRBD2|TRBJ2-7|many
TGTGCCACCAGTGATCCAACTAGCGGAGTATGGTACTTC
CATSDPTSGVWYF
>TRBV7-8|-|TRBJ2-7|-
TGTGCCAGCAGCTTAGAGACGGCCCAAAGGCAGTACTTC
CASSLETAQRQYF
>TRBV7-9|TRBD2|TRBJ2-7|-
TGTGCCAGCAGTCGCCAACCGGGACTAACCTACGAGCAGTACTTC
CASSRQPGLTYEQYF
>TRBV2|-|TRBJ2-5|few
TGTGCCAGCACCGGGACCCAGTACTTC
CASTGTQYF
>TRBV7-8|-|TRBJ1-2|-
TGTGCCAGCAGCCGCGAGGACAGATCTGGCTACACCTTC
CASSREDRSGYTF
>TRBV25-1|-|TRBJ2-6|-
TGTGCCACCACCCCTCCATCAGTTGGGGCCAACGTCCTGACTTTC
CATTPPSVGANVLTF
>TRBV7-2|TRBD1|TRBJ1-1|-
TGTGCCAGCAGTTTACTCCAGGGGGCGAACACTGAAGCTTTCTTT
CASSLLQGANTEAFF
>TRBV4-1|TRBD1|TRBJ1-2|-
TGCGCCAGCAGCCAGCCCCCGACAGGGCCACGCTACACCTTC
CASSQPPTGPRYTF
>TRBV7-9|-|TRBJ1-2|many
TGTGTCACACCGGATAACTATGGCTACACCTTC
CVTPDNYGYTF
>TRBV25-1|-|TRBJ1-4|-
TGTGCCAGCAGCTTGGGCCAGGCGACAACTAATGAAAAACTGTTTTTT
CASSLGQATTNEKLFF
>TRBV15|-|TRBJ2-6|-
TGTGCCACCAGCAGATCCGGACAGTCTGGGGCCAACGTCCTGACTTTC
CATSRSGQSGANVLTF
>TRBV10-3|-|TRBJ2-7|-
TGTGAACTCGGAGGGGGGACGGGGCAGTACTTC
CELGGGTGQYF
>TRBV2|-|TRBJ1-1|-
TGTGCCAGCAGTGCCGGGATCCCCACTGAGGCTTTCTTT
CASSAGIPTEAFF
>TRBV20-1|-|TRBJ1-1|-
TGCAGTGCACTTACTCGACAGAACACTGAAGCTTCCTTT
CSALTRQNTEASF
>TRBV20-1|TRBD1|TRBJ1-2|-
TGCAGTGCTAGCCTTCTCGTGGACAGGACTAACTATGGCTACACCTTC
CSASLLVDRTNYGYTF
>TRBV2|-|TRBJ1-6|-
TGTGCCAGCTCACCGGACGGAGGATCACCCCTCCACTTT
CASSPDGGSPLHF
>TRBV12-3/TRBV12-4|-|TRBJ1-1|few
TGTGCCAGCAGCCTGTCTGGGCACACTGAAGCTTTCTTT
CASSLSGHTEAFF
>TRBV25-1|TRBD2|TRBJ2-5|-
TGTGCCAGCAGCCAAGAGGCGGGAGGGGCTGGGGAGACCCAGTACTTC
CASSQEAGGAGETQYF
>TRBV7-3|TRBD2|TRBJ2-5|many
TGTGCCAGCAGCAAGTATCCCCTGGGACTAGCTTACTTC
CASSKYPLGLAYF
>TRBV11-1|-|TRBJ1-2|-
TGTGCCACCATTCCCCCTGGCAGGTCCGGATACGGCTACACCTTC
CATIPPGRSGYGYTF
>TRBV6-1|-|TRBJ2-5|few
TGTGCCAGCAGTCCCTCTCATGGGGAGACCCAGTACTTC
CASSPSHGETQYF
>TRBV15|-|TRBJ1-3|-
TGTGCCACCAGCAGCTTGGCGTCCGACAGTGCTGGAAACACCATATATTTT
CATSSLASDSAGNTIYF
>TRBV29-1|-|TRBJ1-1|many
TGCAGCGTTGCACAGGGAAACACTGAAGCTTTCTTT
CSVAQGNTEAFF
>TRBV10-3|-|TRBJ2-2|few
TGTGCCAGCAGTTACTTGGGGGCCGGGGAGCTGTTTTTT
CASSYLGAGELFF
>TRBV11-2|-|TRBJ1-4|once
TGTGCTATTGCAGGGGCGAATGAAAAACTGTTTTTT
CAIAGANEKLFF
>TRBV2|TRBD2|TRBJ2-7|few
TGTGCCAGCCTGAGGGTCTGGCGGGGGTCCTACGAGCAGTACTTC
CASLRVWRGSYEQYF
>TRBV19|TRBD1|TRBJ1-2|many
TGTGCCAGTAGGCCGACAGGGTCCGATGGCTACACCTTC
CASRPTGSDGYTF
>TRBV7-8|-|TRBJ2-7|few
TGTGCCAGCAGCTTACCCCTCAGGGGAGTCTACGAGCAGTACTTC
CASSLPLRGVYEQYF
>TRBV7-8|-|TRBJ2-5|-
TGTGCCAGCAGCCTACGTCACGCTAGCCGTCTAAAAGAGACCCAGTACTTC
CASSLRHASRLKETQYF
>TRBV20-1|-|TRBJ2-5|-
TGCAGTGCTAGAGATGACTTACAAGAGACCCGGTACTTC
CSARDDLQETRYF
>TRBV12-3/TRBV12-4|-|TRBJ1-4|-
TGTGCCAGCAGCCAGTCCCCTGCAACTAATGAAAAACTGTTTTTT
CASSQSPATNEKLFF
>TRBV2|TRBD2|TRBJ2-7|-
TGTGCCAGCAGCCCGGGGAGGGGAACGACCTACGAGCAGTACTTC
CASSPGRGTTYEQYF
>TRBV25-1|-|TRBJ2-5|many
TGTGCCAGCGATGGCGAGACCCAGTACTTC
CASDGETQYF
>TRBV7-2|-|TRBJ1-3|-
TGTGCCAGCAGCCAAGTTAGCTTGAGCGGAAACACCATATATTTT
CASSQVSLSGNTIYF
>TRBV24-1|-|TRBJ2-6|-
TGTGCCACCAGTGATTCCGGGACCGGGGCCAACGTCCTGACTTTC
CATSDSGTGANVLTF
>TRBV3-1|-|TRBJ1-1|many
TGTGCCAGCAGCCACAGCACTATGAACACTGAAGCTTTCTTT
CASSHSTMNTEAFF
>TRBV2|-|TRBJ1-1|-
TGTGCCAGCAGTTTACAGAGGGAGAACACTGAAGCTTTCTTT
CASSLQRENTEAFF
>TRBV2|TRBD1|TRBJ1-5|-
TGTGCCAGGGCCGGGACAGGGCATCAGCCCCAGCATTTT
CARAGTGHQPQHF
>TRBV7-2|TRBD1|TRBJ2-7|-
TGTGCCAGCAGCCTAGAGGGGGACAGGTTCTACGAGCAGTACTTC
CASSLEGDRFYEQYF
>TRBV20-1|-|TRBJ1-4|few
TGCAGTGCCGAGAAGGGGTCGGAAGGAAAACTGTTTTTT
CSAEKGSEGKLFF
>TRBV6-1|-|TRBJ1-6|-
TGTGCCAGCAGTGAATGGTATAGCCCGACCTATAATTCACCCCTCCACTTT
CASSEWYSPTYNSPLHF
>TRBV7-2|TRBD2|TRBJ2-1|-
TGTGCCAGCAACCAAGCGGGAGGGAGTGGTTATGAGCAGTTCTTC
CASNQAGGSGYEQFF
>TRBV7-9|-|TRBJ2-7|few
TGTGCCAGCAGCCTAGACGTCCTCGGCAGGGTCACCTACGAGCAGTACTTC
CASSLDVLGRVTYEQYF
>TRBV7-2|-|TRBJ1-6|many
TGTGCCAAAGGGAGTAGGGGAGGGAATTCACCCCTCCACTTT
CAKGSRGGNSPLHF
>TRBV15|TRBD1|TRBJ2-5|-
TGTGCCACCAGCAGCCTCCGGGACAGGGTGAGGGAGACCCAGTACTTC
CATSSLRDRVRETQYF
>TRBV7-2|-|TRBJ2-7|few
TGTGCCAGCAGCACCCCGTCGGGGCTAGCGTCGAACTACGAGCAGTACTTC
CASSTPSGLASNYEQYF
>TRBV5-1|TRBD1|TRBJ1-5|few
TGCGCCAGCAGCAGACAGGGAGGCAGCAATCAGCCCCAGCATTTT
CASSRQGGSNQPQHF
>TRBV7-9|-|TRBJ1-5|few
TGTGCCAGCAGTTACTCGGGGGGGCAGGGCAATCAGCCCCAGCATTTT
CASSYSGGQGNQPQHF